Listed here are 14 T cell receptor beta chains from one sample, sequenced in a study of blood T cell repertoires in COVID-19. Only in-frame clones appear in the TCRdb table, and some are missing; sequencing was by immunoSEQ multiplex PCR. The table lists around 150,000 clones, roughly nine tenths of them singletons, with just over 3% in the top ten. The specimen was peripheral blood. These receptors came from a woman aged 60-75 years with active COVID-19.

CDR3 sequence (DNA): TGCGCCAGCAGCTTGATTGGCGGGCGGGTATACGATGCTTTCTTT. This codes for CASSLIGGRVYDAFF. The V gene is TRBV5-1, the J gene TRBJ1-1; unclear D gene. The germline CDR1 and CDR2 sequences are SGHRS and YFSETQ. V was trimmed by 1 base and J by 11 bases, leaving 21 bases between them. The CDR3 runs 15 residues.

The gene calls are TRBV5-4 and TRBJ2-5; TRBD2 matches at 7 bases. The CDR3 covers 17 residues. CDR1 SGHNT and CDR2 YYREEE come from the germline V gene (reference sequence). Trimming at V came to 0 bases and at J to 4 bases, leaving 12 bases not matched to a gene. CDR3 residues: CASSLGVGRREGETQYF. In DNA, the CDR3 is TGTGCCAGCAGCTTGGGGGTGGGCCGGAGGGAGGGAGAGACCCAGTACTTC. Drawing the rest from reference TRBV5-4 and TRBJ2-5, the complete variable domain is ETGVTQSPTHLIKTRGQQVTLRCSSQSGHNTVSWYQQALGQGPQFIFQYYREEENGRGNFPPRFSGLQFPNYSSELNVNALELDDSALYLCASSLGVGRREGETQYFGPGTRLLVL.

The gene calls are TRBV6-1 and TRBJ2-7, with 12 bases matching TRBD2. The CDR3 totals 16 residues. Germline-derived CDR1 and CDR2 are MNHNS and SASEGT. V lost 2 bases, J lost 4 bases, and 6 bases stayed unmatched. For the CDR3, the DNA is TGTGCCAGCAGTGAACTTCTGACTAGCGGGAGTTACGAGCAGTACTTC. Protein sequence: CASSELLTSGSYEQYF.

V and J are TRBV28 and TRBJ2-7; perhaps TRBD2 as D (5 bases). The ends were cut back, 3 bases at V and 0 bases at J, with 15 bases in the middle. In germline, CDR1 is MDHEN, CDR2 SYDVKM. This CDR3 is 16 amino acids long. The CDR3 DNA reads as TGTGCCAGCAGTTTTTGGGCGGGTCTCCGCTCCTACGAGCAGTACTTC. This sequence encodes CASSFWAGLRSYEQYF.

The chain employs TRBV5-4 and TRBJ1-1, with D uncertain. This CDR3 contains 13 residues. Trimming cost V 6 bases and J 4 bases, with 13 bases left between them. Germline V CDR1 and CDR2: SGHNT, YYREEE (reference sequence). The CDR3 DNA reads TGTGCCAGCAAGAGGGAGGGAGGCACTGAAGCTTTCTTT. Amino acid sequence: CASKREGGTEAFF.

The chain uses TRBV5-6 and TRBJ1-2, with 9 bases identical to TRBD1. Germline CDR1 is SGHDT and CDR2 is YYEEEE. Trimming removed 3 bases from V and 7 bases from J; junction bases left unmatched: 7. The CDR3 covers 14 residues. CDR3 sequence (DNA): TGTGCCAGCAGCTCAACCGGGACAGGGTTTGGCTACACCTTC. Protein product: CASSSTGTGFGYTF.

The chain carries TRBV7-2 and TRBJ2-3; 8 bases are shared with TRBD2. Germline CDR1 and CDR2: SGHTA and FQGNSA. There are 19 residues in the CDR3. Trimming cost V 4 bases and J 1 base; bases outside gene matches: 16. CDR3 sequence reads: CASSSPGGSGGRRTDTQYF. CDR3 nucleotide sequence: TGTGCCAGCAGCTCCCCCGGGGGGTCCGGCGGGAGGCGCACAGATACGCAGTATTTT.

This sequence joins TRBV11-3 and TRBJ2-3, with 11 bases matching TRBD2. CDR1 SGHNT and CDR2 YENEEA come from the germline V gene. The V segment lost 1 base and the J segment 5 bases; nucleotides outside the gene matches: 5. There are 16 residues in the CDR3. CDR3 in DNA: TGTGCCAGCAGCTTAGGAACTGGGACTAGCGGAGATACGCAGTATTTT. Translated: CASSLGTGTSGDTQYF.

CDR3 DNA sequence: TGTGCCAGCAGCTTAGTAGGGGCCACTGAAGCTTTCTTT. Translation gives CASSLVGATEAFF. This chain connects TRBV13 to TRBJ1-1, with D tentatively TRBD1 (5 bases). Germline V lookup: CDR1 PRHDT, CDR2 FYEKMQ (reference sequence). This CDR3 has 13 residues. V lost 1 base to trimming and J lost 4 bases, with 7 bases between them.

The V call is TRBV12-2, the J call TRBJ2-1; the table calls TRBD2, which could not be checked here. TRBV12-2 is a recognized pseudogene. This CDR3 is 19 amino acids long. The CDR3, as DNA: TGTGCAAGTCGCTTAGGGGCTGGGACTAGCGGGAGCGGCTACAATGAGCAGTTCTTC. Residues: CASRLGAGTSGSGYNEQFF.

V usage is TRBV7-9 and J usage is TRBJ2-7, with 8 bases identical to TRBD2. The ends lost 1 base at V and 4 bases at J; junction bases unmatched: 3. Germline V gene data show CDR1 as SEHNR and CDR2 as FQNEAQ (reference sequence). The CDR3 covers 14 residues. In nucleotides, the CDR3 is TGTGCCAGCAGCTTAGGGGGACTAGAATACGAGCAGTACTTC. It specifies CASSLGGLEYEQYF. The variable domain in full, completed from reference TRBV7-9 and TRBJ2-7, reads DTGVSQNPRHKITKRGQNVTFRCDPISEHNRLYWYRQTLGQGPEFLTYFQNEAQLEKSRLLSDRFSAERPKGSFSTLEIQRTEQGDSAMYLCASSLGGLEYEQYFGPGTRLTVT.

V is TRBV7-3 and J is TRBJ2-7; 9 bases are a match to TRBD2. CDR3 length equals 13 residues. V trimming: 4 bases; J trimming: 7 bases; junction bases outside the gene matches: 5. Germline V gene sequence: CDR1 SGHTA, CDR2 FQGTGA. CDR3 DNA: TGTGCCAGCAGCTATAGCGGGAGTAGAGAGCAGTACTTC. As protein: CASSYSGSREQYF. Full variable domain (missing parts from reference TRBV7-3 and TRBJ2-7): GAGVSQTPSNKVTEKGKYVELRCDPISGHTALYWYRQSLGQGPEFLIYFQGTGAADDSGLPNDRFFAVRPEGSVSTLKIQRTERGDSAVYLCASSYSGSREQYFGPGTRLTVT.

Worth noting for this clone: At one of its ends the junction is not consistent with the germline gene, which may arise from a read error. The rearrangement links TRBV9 to TRBJ2-5, with a tentative D call TRBD2 (5 bases). CDR1 and CDR2 (germline): SGDLS, YYNGEE. This CDR3 has 13 residues. The CDR3 protein is CASSSGVPGPMNF. Written as DNA, the CDR3 is TGTGCCAGCAGCTCCGGGGTCCCCGGGCCCATGAACTTC.

The chain joins TRBV5-4 to TRBJ2-3; 15 nucleotides match TRBD2. The CDR3 spans 15 residues. CDR1 and CDR2 (germline): SGHNT, YYREEE (reference sequence). V dropped 3 bases and J dropped 6; count of bases not matched to a gene: 2. This CDR3 is CASSSGTSGRDTQYF. The CDR3 region has the DNA TGTGCCAGCAGCTCCGGGACTAGCGGGAGGGATACGCAGTATTTT. Combining the CDR3 with reference TRBV5-4 and TRBJ2-3 gives the whole variable domain ETGVTQSPTHLIKTRGQQVTLRCSSQSGHNTVSWYQQALGQGPQFIFQYYREEENGRGNFPPRFSGLQFPNYSSELNVNALELDDSALYLCASSSGTSGRDTQYFGPGTRLTVL.